These 30 T cell receptor beta chains were sequenced from one sample in a study of tumor-infiltrating lymphocytes in primary liver carcinoma. Total RNA amounting to around 540 ng was the source from which TCR beta cDNA was made with a constant-region primer. Library construction for TCR beta comprised three nested multiplex PCR rounds performed with slightly modified ARM-PCR. The two initial PCR rounds, approximately 10 cycles each, used TRBV1-TRBV30 forward and C-beta reverse primers. MiXCR was run by TCRdb on the multiplex PCR reads, yielding one entry per CDR3 protein. The sample contains over 95,000 distinct CDR3 sequences, almost 70% of which appear only once. Joint extraction of RNA and DNA used roughly 19-33 mg of bulk tissue that was unsorted. The sample comprised liver tumor tissue from sampling region 5. The sample's subset: tumor region T5, tumor centre. Source of these receptors: a woman in her fifties or sixties with primary liver carcinoma and hepatitis B virus infection.

Points on this clonotype: At one end the junction does not follow the germline gene, possibly because of a read error. The genes are TRBV5-1 and TRBJ2-1; 9 positions agree with TRBD2. There are 16 residues in the CDR3. The germline V gene encodes CDR1 SGHRS and CDR2 YFSETQ. CDR3 nucleotides: TGCGTCAGCAGCACGGGACTAGCAGGAGTTTACAATGAGCAATTCTTC. The encoded protein is CVSSTGLAGVYNEQFF.

The gene calls are TRBV28 and TRBJ1-1; the match to TRBD1 covers 10 bases. CDR3 size: 14 residues. Per the germline V gene, CDR1 is MDHEN and CDR2 is SYDVKM. The V and J ends lost 6 bases and 5 bases, in that order; junction bases with no gene match: 6. CDR3 nucleotide sequence: TGTGCCAGCAGGACAGGGGGCGCGATAACTGAAGCTTTCTTT. It encodes CASRTGGAITEAFF.

This clonotype occurred many times. The chain recombines TRBV10-3 with TRBJ1-2; perhaps TRBD1 as D (5 bases). The CDR3 covers 14 residues. Deletions cut 10 bases from V and 0 bases from J, with 15 bases between. Germline V gene lookup returns CDR1 ENHRY and CDR2 SYGVKD. In DNA, the CDR3 is TGTGCCACCACCTGGGGAGGGGCTAACTATGGCTACACCTTC. It is translated as CATTWGGANYGYTF.

Comments on this clonotype: A read error may be the cause here, since a much bigger clone is one base away. The chain combines TRBV14 with TRBJ2-1, with 13 bases identical to TRBD2. The CDR3 is made up of 18 amino acids. The germline CDR1 and CDR2 sequences are SGHDN and FVKESK. The CDR3: CASSQEVWGLAGINERFF. CDR3 DNA: TGTGCCAGCAGCCAAGAAGTTTGGGGACTAGCGGGAATCAATGAGCGGTTCTTC.

Only a few counts were recorded for this clonotype. This chain uses TRBV28 with TRBJ1-2; 9 positions match TRBD1. J was trimmed by 2 bases and V by 7 bases; bases with no gene match: 8. Germline CDR1 is MDHEN and CDR2 is SYDVKM. This CDR3 region has 15 residues. In DNA form, the CDR3 reads TGTGCCAGCAACCTCCCGGGACAGGGAAACTATGGCTACACCTTC. It specifies CASNLPGQGNYGYTF.

Concerning this clonotype itself: This may arise from a read error, as a much more abundant clone is one base away. The rearrangement links TRBV4-1 to TRBJ2-3; D unclear. In germline, CDR1 is MGHRA, CDR2 YSYEKL. The CDR3 spans 15 residues. CDR3 nucleotide sequence: TGCGCCAGGAGCCCCTTACCCTCCGCCACAGATACGCAGTATTTT. Translation gives CARSPLPSATDTQYF.

This clonotype is a singleton in its sample. The chain recombines TRBV12-3 or TRBV12-4 with TRBJ2-1; D gene ambiguous. This CDR3 has 13 residues. With 3 bases removed from V and 4 bases from J, the gap between germline ends came to 7 bases. The CDR3 region has the DNA TGTGCCAGCAGTTTCGGCCTATACAATGAGCAGTTCTTC. It specifies CASSFGLYNEQFF.

As to this clonotype: The junction departs from germline at one end; a sequencing error may be responsible. The V gene is TRBV11-2, the J gene TRBJ2-2; D is perhaps TRBD1 (6 bases). Germline CDR1 reads SGHAT; CDR2 reads FQNNGV. The CDR3 contains 15 residues. CDR3 region: CASSLGGTHTGELLF. The DNA for the CDR3 is TGTGCCAGCAGCTTAGGAGGGACACACACCGGGGAGCTTCTTTTT.

About this clonotype: Being one base from a much bigger clone, this may be a read error. V is TRBV28 and J is TRBJ2-1; D gene uncertain. CDR1 and CDR2 from the germline V gene are MDHEN and SYDVKM. This CDR3 comprises 16 residues. The CDR3 loop is CASSPGVGSPYNDQFF. The CDR3 DNA follows: TGTGCCAGCTCACCCGGTGTCGGGTCACCCTACAATGATCAGTTCTTC.

In regard to this clonotype: This may be a read error, as it is one base from a much larger clone. The chain has TRBV6-1 and TRBJ2-1; perhaps TRBD2 as D (7 bases). The length of the CDR3 is 15 residues. Germline loops: CDR1 MNHNS, CDR2 SASEGT. The CDR3: CANSEGWGGIGEQFF. CDR3 in DNA: TGTGCCAACAGTGAAGGATGGGGGGGCATCGGTGAGCAGTTCTTC.

A word on this clonotype: With a much larger clone just one base away, this may be a read error. V and J are TRBV7-9 and TRBJ2-2, with D perhaps matching TRBD2 (6 bases). Trimming removed 5 bases from V and 0 bases from J, with 16 bases in between. The CDR3 is 17 residues long. Germline V lookup: CDR1 SEHNR, CDR2 FQNEAQ (reference sequence). This chain's CDR3 is CASSPPAGRANTGELFF. CDR3 nucleotides: TGTGCCAGCAGCCCCCCGGCGGGGAGAGCGAACACCGGGGAGCTGTTTTTT. Full variable domain (rest looked up from reference TRBV7-9 and TRBJ2-2): DTGVSQNPRHKITKRGQNVTFRCDPISEHNRLYWYRQTLGQGPEFLTYFQNEAQLEKSRLLSDRFSAERPKGSFSTLEIQRTEQGDSAMYLCASSPPAGRANTGELFFGEGSRLTVL.

With regard to this clonotype: A much larger clone is a single base away; this may be a read error. The J gene is TRBJ1-1, the V gene TRBV6-6, with TRBD1 identical over 8 bases. The CDR3 length is 14 residues. CDR1 and CDR2 (germline): MNHNY, SVGAGI (reference sequence). V was clipped by 4 bases and J by 2 bases; unmatched bases: 3. Written as DNA, the CDR3 is TGTGCCAGCAGTTCTGACAGGGGAAACACTGAAGCTTTCTTT. Protein: CASSSDRGNTEAFF.

In its sample, this clonotype was seen a few times. V is TRBV28 and J is TRBJ2-1, with 8 bases matching TRBD1. Looked up from germline, CDR1 is MDHEN and CDR2 is SYDVKM. CDR3 size: 16 residues. V gave up 7 bases and J gave up 0 bases; unmatched junction bases: 8. The CDR3 is CASIDSGGGSYNEQFF. Here the CDR3 DNA reads TGTGCCAGCATCGACTCAGGGGGCGGCTCCTACAATGAGCAGTTCTTC.

This clonotype was detected many times. This sequence joins TRBV11-2 and TRBJ2-1; TRBD2 matches at 7 bases. With 3 bases clipped from V and 4 bases from J, the junction kept 12 bases outside the gene matches. CDR1 and CDR2 (germline): SGHAT, FQNNGV. The CDR3 has 17 residues. The DNA of the CDR3 is TGTGCCAGCAGCTTCCTTGGGGCTAGCGGAGGATACAATGAGCAGTTCTTC. Translated: CASSFLGASGGYNEQFF.

This clonotype was found a few times. This rearrangement joins TRBV29-1 to TRBJ1-2, with D possibly being TRBD1 (6 bases). The CDR3 covers 12 residues. Per germline, CDR1 SQVTM and CDR2 ANQGSEA. Trimming pared 1 base from V and 10 bases from J, leaving 13 bases between. CDR3 nucleotides: TGCAGCGTTGAAGGGGGGCAGTCTCACTACACCTTC. It specifies CSVEGGQSHYTF.

This clonotype came up a few times. V gene TRBV12-3 or TRBV12-4 combines with J gene TRBJ1-1; perhaps TRBD1 as D (6 bases). The CDR3 has 13 residues. Trimming left V 8 bases short and J 8 bases short, with 18 bases between. CDR3 amino acids: CASVMGAGTEAFF. The CDR3 coding sequence is TGTGCCAGCGTTATGGGGGCGGGAACCGAAGCTTTCTTT.

The chain joins TRBV6-6 to TRBJ1-2, with D possibly matching TRBD1 (5 bases). Per germline, CDR1 MNHNY and CDR2 SVGAGI (reference sequence). The V and J ends lost 6 bases and 4 bases respectively, with 15 bases between them. The CDR3 length is 14 residues. The CDR3 DNA reads as TGTGCCAGCAGCCACGGGGCAGCTACCTATGGCTACACCTTC. Protein product: CASSHGAATYGYTF.

Concerning this clonotype itself: Since a much larger clone is just one base distant, this may be a read error. The gene calls are TRBV5-6 and TRBJ1-1; the D is unclear. There are 15 residues in the CDR3. Germline V gene sequence: CDR1 SGHDT, CDR2 YYEEEE. With 1 base removed from V and 0 bases from J, the gap between germline ends came to 10 bases. The CDR3 protein is CASSLYPDMNTEAFF. Written as DNA, the CDR3 is TGTGCCAGCAGCTTGTATCCAGACATGAACACTGAAGCTTTCTTT.

This clonotype was recorded many times. The chain joins TRBV6-6 to TRBJ1-1, with a possible D match to TRBD1 (5 bases). CDR3 length equals 11 residues. Between the trimmed V and J ends, which lost 8 bases and 8 bases, there was a span of 12 bases. Per the germline V gene, CDR1 is MNHNY and CDR2 is SVGAGI (reference sequence). This CDR3 is CASSREGEAFF. The CDR3 nucleotides read TGTGCCAGCTCTAGGGAGGGGGAAGCTTTCTTT.

About this clonotype itself: The junction does not match germline at one end; this may be a read error. This rearrangement joins TRBV4-2 to TRBJ2-2, with 9 nucleotides matching TRBD2. Germline-derived CDR1 and CDR2 are LGHNA and YNFKEQ. This CDR3 has 18 residues. CDR3 coding DNA: TGTGCCAGCAGCCAAGTGTTCCGAGCGGGAGGCGTTATCAGGGAGCTGCTTTTT. It codes for CASSQVFRAGGVIRELLF.

Remarks on this clonotype: One base away lies a much larger clone, so this may be a sequencing read error. The V gene is TRBV28, the J gene TRBJ2-7; no firm D call. The germline V gene encodes CDR1 MDHEN and CDR2 SYDVKM. This CDR3 is built from 17 residues. Here the CDR3 reads CTSSLMGFTRISYEQYF. The CDR3 DNA sequence: TGTACCAGCAGTTTAATGGGTTTCACAAGGATTTCCTACGAGCAGTACTTC.

The chain joins TRBV11-1 to TRBJ2-7, with TRBD2 matching 8 bases. The CDR3 covers 17 residues. After removal of 5 bases from V and 5 bases from J, the junction contained 17 bases not matched to a gene. Per the germline V gene, CDR1 is SGHAT and CDR2 is FQDESV (reference sequence). Here the CDR3 DNA reads TGTGCCAGCAGCGAGACCCTCGGACTAGCCCCGACCAACGAGCAGTACTTC. Protein: CASSETLGLAPTNEQYF.

This clonotype was recorded many times. CDR3: CASSQDSSGYNEQFF. The CDR3 region has the DNA TGTGCCAGCAGCCAAGATTCTAGCGGGTACAATGAGCAGTTCTTC. V and J are TRBV4-2 and TRBJ2-1, with 8 bases identical to TRBD2. Germline V gives CDR1 LGHNA, CDR2 YNFKEQ. This CDR3 region has 15 residues. The J segment lost 4 bases and the V segment lost 0 bases, leaving 2 bases of the junction unmatched.

Worth noting for this clonotype: A much bigger clone sits one base away, suggesting this may be a read error. This chain links TRBV30 with TRBJ2-7; 11 nucleotides line up with TRBD2. Germline loops: CDR1 GTSNPN, CDR2 SVGIG (reference sequence). The CDR3 contains 13 residues. The CDR3 protein is CALKETSGIERYF. CDR3 coding DNA: TGTGCCCTCAAAGAGACTAGCGGGATCGAGCGGTACTTC.

Of note for this clonotype: One end of the junction does not line up with germline, which may come from a read error. This rearrangement joins TRBV7-9 to TRBJ2-5; 9 nucleotides line up with TRBD1. CDR1 is SEHNR and CDR2 is FQNEAQ in the germline V gene (reference sequence). The CDR3 has 16 residues. In DNA, the CDR3 is TGTGACAGCAGCTTGACAGGGGGTTGCGACCAAGAGACCCAGTACTTC. Its protein is CDSSLTGGCDQETQYF.

This clonotype was seen at least ten times. The chain has TRBV6-2 or TRBV6-3 and TRBJ2-2, with D perhaps matching TRBD1 (5 bases). Looked up from germline, CDR1 is MNHEY and CDR2 is SVGEGT. CDR3 length: 14 residues. Trimming took off 3 bases at V and 3 bases at J, with 8 bases between the two ends. In DNA, the CDR3 is TGTGCCAGCAGTTATATAGGGGACACCGGGGAGCTGTTTTTT. Amino acid sequence: CASSYIGDTGELFF.

Details on this clonotype: A much larger clone lies a single base off, so this may be a read error. The V call is TRBV12-3 or TRBV12-4, the J call TRBJ2-7; D remains ambiguous. CDR3 length: 12 residues. CDR3 DNA: TGTGTCAGCAGTTTAATGCCCTACGAGCAGTACTTC. Encoded protein: CVSSLMPYEQYF.

As for this clonotype: Germline is not matched at one junction end, which may reflect a read error. The V call is TRBV6-6, the J call TRBJ2-3; D gene uncertain. The CDR3 is 12 amino acids. Germline assignment: CDR1 MNHNY and CDR2 SVGAGI (reference sequence). CDR3: CASSLRTDTRYF. DNA for the CDR3: TGTGCCAGCAGTTTGCGCACAGATACGCGGTATTTT.

Regarding this clonotype: Here the CDR3 omits its conserved ending phenylalanine or tryptophan, so a read error is the likely source. The chain employs TRBV12-3 or TRBV12-4 and TRBJ2-1; 8 nucleotides align to TRBD2. V was pared by 7 bases and J by 5 bases, with 10 bases of the junction left unmatched. The CDR3 extends over 15 amino acids. CDR3 coding DNA: TGTGCCAGCAACATTAGGACTAGCTGGGACAATGAGCAGTTCTTA. It yields the protein CASNIRTSWDNEQFL.

The chain joins TRBV12-3 or TRBV12-4 to TRBJ2-3; 9 bases are a match to TRBD2. This CDR3 region has 16 residues. CDR3 nucleotides: TGTGCTAACAGTTTGGGAGCGGGAGGTGGCACAGATACGCAGTATTTT. This translates into CANSLGAGGGTDTQYF.